The next 15 T cell receptor beta chains were all read from a single sample in a study of cytomegalovirus exposure and HLA in healthy donors. The PCR used 60 Vbeta and 13 Jbeta primers. Generated by immunoSEQ multiplex PCR, the TCRdb table keeps only in-frame clones and is missing some. The sample lists over 110,000 clones; almost 80% were seen once. Sequencing was done on a sample of PBMCs. The receptors here all came from a man between 18 and 35 years old in good health and CMV-seronegative.

This clone was counted many times. The same CDR3 arises from other DNA sequences in this sample as well. The genes are TRBV6-1 and TRBJ1-5; TRBD1 agrees at 10 bases. The CDR3 runs to 14 residues. J was trimmed by 5 bases and V by 6 bases; bases with no gene match: 4. The germline V gene encodes CDR1 MNHNS and CDR2 SASEGT. CDR3 region: CASSWTGGDQPQHF. The CDR3 DNA reads TGTGCCAGCAGCTGGACAGGGGGAGATCAGCCCCAGCATTTT.

J is TRBJ2-7 and V is TRBV5-5; a weak D match, TRBD2 (5 bases). Germline values: CDR1 SGHKS, CDR2 YYEKEE (reference sequence). The CDR3 length is 15 residues. V was pared by 3 bases and J by 6 bases, with 19 bases between. CDR3 sequence: CASSWRHAGEGEQYF. The CDR3 nucleotides are TGTGCCAGCAGCTGGCGTCACGCCGGTGAGGGCGAGCAGTACTTC.

The rearrangement links TRBV6-5 to TRBJ1-1, with D unclear. This CDR3 is 14 amino acids long. Germline CDR1 MNHEY, CDR2 SVGAGI. Trimming removed 7 bases from V and 0 bases from J, with 12 bases in between. Here the CDR3 reads CASNRHGLNTEAFF. The CDR3, as DNA: TGTGCCAGCAACCGACACGGATTGAACACTGAAGCTTTCTTT.

A few counts support this clone. This chain links TRBV15 with TRBJ2-7; possibly TRBD2 for D (6 bases). Germline V gives CDR1 LNHNV, CDR2 YYDKDF (reference sequence). The CDR3 has 15 residues. The germline V and J ends were trimmed by 0 bases and 2 bases, with 11 bases remaining between them. The CDR3 sequence is CATSRDSWGAYEQYF. CDR3 DNA: TGTGCCACCAGCAGAGATTCATGGGGGGCCTACGAGCAGTACTTC.

The chain recombines TRBV4-3 with TRBJ1-1, with TRBD1 as a possible D gene (5 bases). The CDR3 is 13 residues long. Germline V gives CDR1 LGHNA, CDR2 YSLEER. V lost 0 bases, J lost 10 bases, and 12 bases lay in between. Here the CDR3 reads CASSQDRGAVAFF. In DNA form, the CDR3 reads TGCGCCAGCAGCCAAGATCGTGGGGCGGTAGCTTTCTTT.

There are a few counts of this clone. The same CDR3 arises from other DNA sequences in this sample as well. The V call is TRBV5-1, the J call TRBJ1-1, with D possibly being TRBD1 (5 bases). From germline, CDR1 is SGHRS and CDR2 YFSETQ. CDR3 length: 13 residues. V was trimmed by 4 bases and J by 4 bases, leaving 11 bases between them. CDR3 sequence (DNA): TGCGCCAGCAGCCTCCGGGGGGGCACTGAAGCTTTCTTT. It specifies CASSLRGGTEAFF.

V gene TRBV6-6 combines with J gene TRBJ1-1; TRBD1 might be the D (6 bases). V gave up 4 bases and J gave up 6 bases, with 15 bases separating them. Per the germline V gene, CDR1 is MNHNY and CDR2 is SVGAGI (reference sequence). The CDR3 consists of 14 residues. The CDR3 protein is CASSSTGRVAEAFF. CDR3 nucleotides: TGTGCCAGCAGTTCAACAGGGAGGGTAGCTGAAGCTTTCTTT.

This sequence joins TRBV2 and TRBJ2-7; possible D gene TRBD1, 5 bases. The CDR3 is made up of 13 amino acids. Germline CDR1 and CDR2: SNHLY and FYNNEI. Trimming stripped 9 bases from V and 5 bases from J, with 17 bases between. CDR3 protein: CARSETVSDEQYF. DNA for the CDR3: TGTGCCAGAAGCGAGACAGTGAGCGACGAGCAGTACTTC.

The V and J genes are TRBV5-1 and TRBJ1-6, with 7 bases fitting TRBD1. The CDR3 has 16 amino acids. Germline CDR1 reads SGHRS; CDR2 reads YFSETQ. Germline trimming cut 0 bases from V and 5 bases from J; bases unmatched to any gene: 5. CDR3 protein: CASSLEPGGHNSPLHF. The CDR3 DNA follows: TGCGCCAGCAGCTTGGAACCAGGGGGTCATAATTCACCCCTCCACTTT.

This clone was observed a few times. The V gene is TRBV5-1, the J gene TRBJ1-1, with TRBD1 identical over 7 bases. Germline loops: CDR1 SGHRS, CDR2 YFSETQ. The ends lost 4 bases at V and 4 bases at J; junction bases unmatched: 7. The CDR3 loop spans 14 amino acids. This chain's CDR3 is CASSPRGIFTEAFF. The CDR3, as DNA: TGCGCCAGCAGCCCCAGGGGGATCTTCACTGAAGCTTTCTTT.

This chain links TRBV5-6 with TRBJ1-2, with 7 bases identical to TRBD1. This CDR3 has 16 amino acids. V gave up 0 bases and J gave up 0 bases; unmatched junction bases: 5. From germline, CDR1 is SGHDT and CDR2 YYEEEE. The CDR3 reads CASSLGQGGANYGYTF. CDR3 sequence (DNA): TGTGCCAGCAGCTTGGGTCAGGGGGGAGCTAACTATGGCTACACCTTC.

The V gene is TRBV13, the J gene TRBJ1-2, with TRBD1 identical over 8 bases. The V segment lost 4 bases and the J segment 8 bases; nucleotides outside the gene matches: 15. CDR3 size: 16 residues. Germline lookup yields CDR1 PRHDT and CDR2 FYEKMQ (reference sequence). Written as DNA, the CDR3 is TGTGCCAGCAGCTCACGTCCCCAGGGGGCGCTTAGAGGCTACACCTTC. Its protein is CASSSRPQGALRGYTF.

The rearrangement uses TRBV29-1 and TRBJ1-2; maybe TRBD1 (6 bases). CDR1 SQVTM and CDR2 ANQGSEA come from the germline V gene. Trimming removed 6 bases at V and 0 bases at J, with 14 bases between. CDR3 length equals 14 residues. The CDR3, as DNA: TGCAGCGTCGCGCCGGGACACCCTAACTATGGCTACACCTTC. This codes for CSVAPGHPNYGYTF.

The chain uses TRBV10-3 and TRBJ1-2, with a possible D match to TRBD1 (6 bases). The CDR3 is 16 residues long. Trimming removed 3 bases at V and 2 bases at J, with 16 bases between. The germline gives CDR1 ENHRY, CDR2 SYGVKD. Here the CDR3 reads CAISDHTGWLNYGYTF. The CDR3 DNA follows: TGTGCCATCAGTGATCACACAGGGTGGTTGAACTATGGCTACACCTTC.

This clone was seen a few times. The chain couples TRBV7-9 to TRBJ1-1, with D tentatively TRBD1 (5 bases). V was trimmed by 4 bases and J by 4 bases, leaving 19 bases between them. This CDR3 comprises 16 residues. The germline CDR1 and CDR2 sequences are SEHNR and FQNEAQ (reference sequence). The CDR3 loop is CASSSWKGREFTEAFF. CDR3 DNA sequence: TGTGCCAGCAGCTCCTGGAAGGGGAGGGAATTCACTGAAGCTTTCTTT.